The rows below give T cell receptor beta chains drawn from one sample of a study of shared clonotypes between healthy human individuals. Method: immunoSEQ multiplex PCR; TCRdb's copy keeps in-frame clones and lacks some. The sample holds just over 2,000,000 clones, 85% to 95% seen once. What was sequenced was naive CD8+ T cells sorted from blood. These receptors were collected from a man aged 18 to 35 in good health. CDR3s include the opening cysteine and the closing phenylalanine or tryptophan. Each record gives: D gene, V gene, clone size, J gene, CDR3 DNA, CDR3 protein. The D gene is left open where the match is weak. Part of the rows lack a size; the others show once, few, many or a class for expanded clones.

>.|TRBV5-1|.|TRBJ2-3
TGCGCCAGCAGCTTCGAGGGGGGGATCACAGATACGCAGTATTTT
CASSFEGGITDTQYF
>.|TRBV4-1|once|TRBJ2-1
TGCGCCAGCAGCCAAGTAGGTGGGACTCCCTACAATGAGCAGTTCTTC
CASSQVGGTPYNEQFF
>.|TRBV4-1|.|TRBJ2-2
TGCGCCAGCAGCGGACGCCAGGCGAACACCGGGGAGCTGTTTTTT
CASSGRQANTGELFF
>.|TRBV11-2|.|TRBJ2-7
TGTGCCAGCAGCTTAACACCCTTCGAGGTCGAGCAGTACTTC
CASSLTPFEVEQYF
>TRBD2|TRBV19|.|TRBJ2-1
TGTGCCAGTCAAAGTTTGGGACTAGCGGGTAATGAGCAGTTCTTC
CASQSLGLAGNEQFF
>TRBD2|TRBV7-9|.|TRBJ2-3
TGTGCCAGCAGCCGGACCCTAGCGGGAGTAGATACGCAGTATTTT
CASSRTLAGVDTQYF
>TRBD1|TRBV11-3|.|TRBJ2-1
TGTGCCAGCAGCTTACAGGGCCAGGGGGACAATGAGCAGTTCTTC
CASSLQGQGDNEQFF
>TRBD1|TRBV27|.|TRBJ1-6
TGTGCCAGCAGTTCGCACAGGGGGGCTTTCTCACCCCTCCACTTT
CASSSHRGAFSPLHF
>.|TRBV6-6|.|TRBJ2-3
TGTGCCAGCAGTTGGGTGAGCGGGACAGATACGCAGTATTTT
CASSWVSGTDTQYF
>.|TRBV30|.|TRBJ1-1
TGTGCCTGGGGACGGATTAACACTGAAGCTTTCTTT
CAWGRINTEAFF
>.|TRBV2|once|TRBJ1-1
TGTGCCAGCTACGACGGGCCTTCGTTGGGGGACACTGAAGCTTTCTTT
CASYDGPSLGDTEAFF
>TRBD1|TRBV12-5|.|TRBJ1-1
TGTGCTAGTGGTTCGGGACAGGGAGACACTGAAGCTTTCTTT
CASGSGQGDTEAFF
>.|TRBV16|.|TRBJ2-1
TGTGCCAGCAGCCCGGAGGGCAATGAGCAGTTCTTC
CASSPEGNEQFF
>.|TRBV5-1|.|TRBJ2-1
TGCGCCAGCAGCTTGGAACGGACATTCTACAATGAGCAGTTCTTC
CASSLERTFYNEQFF